This T cell receptor (beta chain) was captured by sequencing in a study of T-cell memory formation after mild COVID-19. Germline loops: CDR1 LGHNA, CDR2 YSLEER. The CDR3 length is 16 residues. V shed 0 bases, J shed 4 bases, and the junction held 3 bases outside the gene matches. MiXCR, run by TCRdb on the 5' RACE reads, gives a single entry per CDR3 protein. The sample has over 350,000 distinct CDR3 sequences, roughly a quarter seen once. The V and J genes are TRBV4-3 and TRBJ2-2; TRBD2 matches at 9 bases. The receptor comes from an adult woman who had mild COVID-19 (a few samples of this study predate the infection). Cell type and time point are not known. The sequencing input was PBMCs or a T cell subset sorted from them (not recorded which). The CDR3 DNA reads TGCGCCAGCAGCCAAGAGGGACTAGCTCCCACCGGGGAGCTGTTTTTT. Translated: CASSQEGLAPTGELFF.